This TCR beta chain came from a study of blood T cell repertoires in COVID-19. Germline-derived CDR1 and CDR2 are SGHAT and FQNNGV. Trimming pared 5 bases from V and 7 bases from J, leaving 25 bases between. This CDR3 has 17 residues. Original analysis: Reference gene primer amplification in the assay estimated nucleated cell counts. This table comes from immunoSEQ multiplex PCR, and its TCRdb copy is limited to in-frame clones, with some not included. The V and J calls and clone size are taken from that table; D and trimming were inferred from the DNA. Among 180,000 or so clones, approximately 86% were seen once, and the ten largest hold approximately 8%.

The receptor's source is a man in his sixties with acute or convalescent COVID-19. The rearrangement links TRBV11-2 to TRBJ2-3; perhaps TRBD1 as D (5 bases). The sample consisted of peripheral blood. The CDR3 is CASSRQLGKGRENTQYF. In DNA, the CDR3 is TGTGCCAGCAGCCGGCAACTGGGCAAGGGGCGAGAAAATACGCAGTATTTT. Complete variable domain (other parts from reference TRBV11-2 and TRBJ2-3): EAGVAQSPRYKIIEKRQSVAFWCNPISGHATLYWYQQILGQGPKLLIQFQNNGVVDDSQLPKDRFSAERLKGVDSTLKIQPAKLEDSAVYLCASSRQLGKGRENTQYFGPGTRLTVL.